One sample yielded the 8 T cell receptor beta chains listed below, sequenced in a study of OX40 agonist ivuxolimab in advanced cancers. Generated by immunoSEQ multiplex PCR, the TCRdb table keeps only in-frame clones and is missing some. The sample has roughly 100,000 clones; roughly 80% are singletons. The sequences come from CD4+ or CD8+ T cells sorted from blood, collected in a trial of the OX40 agonist ivuxolimab. All receptors come from an adult with an advanced solid tumor such as melanoma, head and neck, liver or kidney cancer.

This chain uses TRBV19 with TRBJ1-3; maybe TRBD1 (6 bases). This CDR3 comprises 13 residues. With 7 bases removed from V and 4 bases from J, the gap between germline ends came to 11 bases. Germline V gene lookup returns CDR1 LNHDA and CDR2 SQIVND (reference sequence). The CDR3 sequence is CASTVQGGNTIYF. DNA for the CDR3: TGTGCCAGTACTGTCCAGGGGGGAAACACCATATATTTT.

J is TRBJ2-5 and V is TRBV7-3; weak D call: TRBD2 (6 bases). The germline V and J ends were trimmed by 1 base and 5 bases, with 14 bases remaining between them. CDR1 is SGHTA and CDR2 is FQGTGA in the germline V gene. The CDR3 extends over 15 amino acids. CDR3 protein: CASSLMGVEGETQYF. DNA for the CDR3: TGTGCCAGCAGCTTAATGGGCGTGGAGGGTGAGACCCAGTACTTC.

The V call is TRBV19, the J call TRBJ1-5, with D unclear. V was shortened by 3 bases and J by 2 bases, with 8 bases between the two germline ends. In germline, CDR1 is LNHDA, CDR2 SQIVND (reference sequence). CDR3 length: 14 amino acids. CDR3 residues: CASSILLGNQPQHF. CDR3 DNA sequence: TGTGCCAGTAGTATCCTACTCGGCAATCAGCCCCAGCATTTT.

The chain couples TRBV11-2 to TRBJ1-1, with D unresolved. Trimming took 5 bases from V and 2 from J, leaving 12 bases between them. Germline V gene sequence: CDR1 SGHAT, CDR2 FQNNGV. The CDR3 is 14 residues long. CDR3: CASSPGLVNTEAFF. The CDR3 nucleotides are TGTGCCAGCAGCCCCGGACTGGTAAACACTGAAGCTTTCTTT.

V is TRBV7-6 and J is TRBJ2-3; unclear D gene. The germline gives CDR1 SGHVS, CDR2 FNYEAQ. Trimming removed 2 bases from V and 2 bases from J, with 5 bases in between. The CDR3 length is 13 residues. The CDR3 DNA is TGTGCCAGCAGCTTACAGCTCACAGATACGCAGTATTTT. Amino acids: CASSLQLTDTQYF. The complete variable domain, with remaining parts taken from reference TRBV7-6 and TRBJ2-3, reads GAGVSQSPRYKVTKRGQDVALRCDPISGHVSLYWYRQALGQGPEFLTYFNYEAQQDKSGLPNDRFSAERPEGSISTLTIQRTEQRDSAMYRCASSLQLTDTQYFGPGTRLTVL.

The genes are TRBV7-3 and TRBJ2-5; TRBD1 or TRBD2 may be the D gene (6 bases each). V lost 2 bases and J 2 bases, leaving 9 bases between the germline ends. This CDR3 contains 14 residues. From germline, CDR1 is SGHTA and CDR2 FQGTGA. The CDR3 loop reads CASSLLGGQETQYF. The DNA of the CDR3 is TGTGCCAGCAGCTTATTAGGGGGGCAAGAGACCCAGTACTTC.

The J gene is TRBJ2-5, the V gene TRBV5-1; D is undetermined. The V and J ends lost 4 bases and 1 base respectively, with 5 bases between them. The CDR3 sequence is 12 residues long. CDR1 is SGHRS and CDR2 is YFSETQ in the germline V gene. The CDR3 DNA follows: TGCGCCAGCAGCCGTTCCCAAGAGACCCAGTACTTC. It codes for CASSRSQETQYF.

The CDR3 loop reads CASSLNLDQPQHF. CDR3 nucleotide sequence: TGTGCCAGCAGCTTAAATTTGGATCAGCCCCAGCATTTT. The chain is built from TRBV7-6 and TRBJ1-5; D gene unclear. The germline V gene has CDR1 SGHVS and CDR2 FNYEAQ. The CDR3 has 13 residues. V shed 2 bases and J shed 5 bases, with 7 bases lying between them. Using reference TRBV7-6 and TRBJ1-5 for the parts outside the CDR3, the full variable domain is GAGVSQSPRYKVTKRGQDVALRCDPISGHVSLYWYRQALGQGPEFLTYFNYEAQQDKSGLPNDRFSAERPEGSISTLTIQRTEQRDSAMYRCASSLNLDQPQHFGDGTRLSIL.